The 8 T cell receptor beta chains below come from one sample, sequenced in a study of cytomegalovirus exposure and HLA in healthy donors. PCR primers comprised 60 Vbeta and 13 Jbeta primers. Measured with immunoSEQ multiplex PCR; TCRdb has only the in-frame clones, and not every one. The table has about 59,000 clones, approximately 80% seen once; the top ten hold approximately 3.9%. The sequenced material came from PBMCs. These receptors were obtained from a woman between 35 and 50 years old in good health and CMV-seronegative.

The rearrangement links TRBV19 to TRBJ1-5, with D tentatively TRBD1 (5 bases). Germline loops: CDR1 LNHDA, CDR2 SQIVND (reference sequence). V was trimmed by 9 bases and J by 0 bases, leaving 15 bases between them. The CDR3 is 15 amino acids. The CDR3: CASETGEYSNQPQHF. CDR3 DNA sequence: TGTGCCAGCGAAACAGGAGAATATAGCAATCAGCCCCAGCATTTT.

There are a few counts of this clone. The rearrangement links TRBV5-5 to TRBJ2-4; possibly TRBD2 for D (7 bases). Germline-derived CDR1 and CDR2 are SGHKS and YYEKEE (reference sequence). V was pared by 4 bases and J by 0 bases, with 17 bases between. The CDR3 covers 17 residues. The DNA of the CDR3 is TGTGCCAGCAGCCTCCAGGGGAGGGAGGGAGCCAAAAACATTCAGTACTTC. Translated, it gives CASSLQGREGAKNIQYF.

The table lists this clone with a few counts. The rearrangement links TRBV9 to TRBJ2-1; weak D call: TRBD1 (5 bases). The CDR3 consists of 14 residues. V was clipped by 0 bases and J by 3 bases, with 7 bases between them. Germline V gene data show CDR1 as SGDLS and CDR2 as YYNGEE. The CDR3 loop is CASSVGQGYNEQFF. For the CDR3, the DNA is TGTGCCAGCAGCGTAGGGCAGGGCTACAATGAGCAGTTCTTC.

V gene TRBV19 combines with J gene TRBJ1-1; TRBD1 is a possible D gene (6 bases). Trimming left V 0 bases short and J 6 bases short, with 11 bases between. Germline V CDR1 and CDR2: LNHDA, SQIVND (reference sequence). The CDR3 covers 14 residues. The CDR3 DNA reads TGTGCCAGTAGTATAGATCCAGGGGCACCTGAAGCTTTCTTT. This codes for CASSIDPGAPEAFF.

This clone was recorded a few times. At one end, the junction sequence differs from germline, possibly due to a read error. J is TRBJ1-4 and V is TRBV7-9; no definite D call. This CDR3 region has 15 residues. CDR1 and CDR2 from the germline V gene are SEHNR and FQNEAQ (reference sequence). CDR3: CSSSLRRSTNEKLFF. The CDR3, as DNA: TGTTCCAGCAGCTTAAGGAGGTCCACTAATGAAAAACTGTTTTTT.

This rearrangement joins TRBV28 to TRBJ2-5, with D perhaps TRBD2 (6 bases). The ends were cut back, 6 bases at V and 1 base at J, with 12 bases in the middle. Germline CDR1 MDHEN, CDR2 SYDVKM. This CDR3 spans 14 amino acids. Here the CDR3 reads CASRGGTTQETQYF. The CDR3 region has the DNA TGTGCCAGCAGGGGCGGGACGACCCAAGAGACCCAGTACTTC.

The rearrangement joins TRBV4-1 to TRBJ2-1; possible D gene TRBD2, 6 bases. The CDR3 loop spans 17 amino acids. CDR1 and CDR2 from the germline V gene are MGHRA and YSYEKL. The germline V and J ends were trimmed by 3 bases and 6 bases, with 21 bases remaining between them. CDR3 DNA sequence: TGCGCCAGCAGCCAGGGGGATCGGGGGTCCCTCTCCAATGAGCAGTTCTTC. This sequence encodes CASSQGDRGSLSNEQFF.

This chain connects TRBV15 to TRBJ1-5; 11 bases align to TRBD1. Germline lookup yields CDR1 LNHNV and CDR2 YYDKDF (reference sequence). The CDR3 loop spans 15 amino acids. Losses at the gene ends were 7 bases for V and 3 bases for J; bases not matched to a gene: 5. CDR3 nucleotide sequence: TGTGCCACCACTTTGGACAGGGGGCTCAATCAGCCCCAGCATTTT. Translating gives CATTLDRGLNQPQHF.